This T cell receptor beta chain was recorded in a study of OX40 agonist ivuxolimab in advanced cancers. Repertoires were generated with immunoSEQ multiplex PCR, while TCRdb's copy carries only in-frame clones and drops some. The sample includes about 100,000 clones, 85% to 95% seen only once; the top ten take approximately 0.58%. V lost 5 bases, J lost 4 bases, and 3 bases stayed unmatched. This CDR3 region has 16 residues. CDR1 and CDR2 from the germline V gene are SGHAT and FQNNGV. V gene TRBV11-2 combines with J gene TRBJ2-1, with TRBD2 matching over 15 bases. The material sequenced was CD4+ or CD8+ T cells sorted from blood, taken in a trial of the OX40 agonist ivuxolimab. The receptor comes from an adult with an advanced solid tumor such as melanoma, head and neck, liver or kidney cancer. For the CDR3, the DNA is TGTGCCAGCAGCAGGACTAGCGGGAGGGGTTACAATGAGCAGTTCTTC. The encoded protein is CASSRTSGRGYNEQFF.